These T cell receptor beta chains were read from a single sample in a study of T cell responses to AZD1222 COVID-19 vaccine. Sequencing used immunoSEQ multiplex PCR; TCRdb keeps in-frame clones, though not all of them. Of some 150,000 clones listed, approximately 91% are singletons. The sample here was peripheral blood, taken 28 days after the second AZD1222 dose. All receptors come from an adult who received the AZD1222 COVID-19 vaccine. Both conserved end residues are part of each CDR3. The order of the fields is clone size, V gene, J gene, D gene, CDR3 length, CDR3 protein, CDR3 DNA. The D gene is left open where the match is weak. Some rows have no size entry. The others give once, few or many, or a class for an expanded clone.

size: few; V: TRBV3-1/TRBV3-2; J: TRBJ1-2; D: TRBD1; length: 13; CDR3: CASSQTGSTGYTF; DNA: TGTGCCAGCAGCCAGACAGGGTCGACTGGCTACACCTTC
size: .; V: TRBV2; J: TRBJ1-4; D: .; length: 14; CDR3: CARNRDPGDEKLFF; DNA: TGTGCCAGGAACAGGGATCCGGGGGATGAAAAACTGTTTTTT
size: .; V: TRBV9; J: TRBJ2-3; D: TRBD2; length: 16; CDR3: CASSVGPSGITDTQYF; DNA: TGTGCCAGCAGCGTGGGGCCCAGCGGGATCACAGATACGCAGTATTTT
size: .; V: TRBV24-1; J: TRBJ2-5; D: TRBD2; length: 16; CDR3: CATSDPKGLERETQYF; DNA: TGTGCCACCAGTGACCCGAAGGGACTAGAGCGAGAGACCCAGTACTTC
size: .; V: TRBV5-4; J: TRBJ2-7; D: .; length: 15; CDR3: CASSLGGTYPSEQYF; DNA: TGTGCCAGCAGCCTCGGAGGGACATATCCCTCCGAGCAGTACTTC
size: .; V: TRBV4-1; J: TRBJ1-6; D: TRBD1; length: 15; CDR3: CASSQPDRNNSPLHF; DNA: TGCGCCAGCAGCCAACCGGACAGGAATAATTCACCCCTCCACTTT
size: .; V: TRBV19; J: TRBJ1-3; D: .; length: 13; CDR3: CASSHSSGNTIYF; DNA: TGTGCCAGTAGCCACAGCTCTGGAAACACCATATATTTT
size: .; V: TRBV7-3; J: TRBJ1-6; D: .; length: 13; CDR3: CASSLSEDSPLHF; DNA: TGTGCCAGCAGCTTAAGCGAGGATTCACCCCTCCACTTT
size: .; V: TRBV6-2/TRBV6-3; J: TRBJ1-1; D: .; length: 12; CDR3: CASSHKPTEAFF; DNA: TGTGCCAGCAGTCACAAGCCCACTGAAGCTTTCTTT
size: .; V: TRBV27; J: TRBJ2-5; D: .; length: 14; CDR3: CASSFGVWQETQYF; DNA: TGTGCCAGCAGTTTTGGGGTTTGGCAAGAGACCCAGTACTTC
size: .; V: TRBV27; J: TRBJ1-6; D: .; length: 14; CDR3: CASRGESYNSPLHF; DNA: TGTGCCAGCAGGGGGGAGTCCTATAATTCACCCCTCCACTTT
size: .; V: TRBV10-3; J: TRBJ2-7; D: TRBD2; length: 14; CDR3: CAIMRTSGSYEQYF; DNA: TGTGCCATCATGCGGACTAGCGGATCCTACGAGCAGTACTTC